Listed below are T cell receptor beta chains from one sample, sequenced in a study of T cells in Graves' hyperthyroidism and ophthalmopathy. TCRdb used MiXCR to reprocess the multiplex PCR reads, holding one entry per CDR3 protein. The table has approximately 590,000 distinct CDR3 sequences, around 42% seen once; the top ten hold roughly 8.2%. What was sequenced was peripheral blood or thyroid tissue (not recorded which). The receptors were gathered from a woman in her late teens or twenties with Graves' hyperthyroidism. The CDR3 runs from the conserved cysteine through the conserved F or W. A D gene is named only where the DNA matches it firmly. The size field is filled for only some rows; it gives once, few, many or a size class.

many	TRBV29-1	TRBD1	TRBJ2-7	TGCAGCGCCGCTCCGGGACAGACCTACGAGCAGTACTTC	CSAAPGQTYEQYF
.	TRBV10-3	.	TRBJ2-7	TGTGCCAGCAATCGACAGGGAGGTTTACACGAGCAGTACTTC	CASNRQGGLHEQYF
.	TRBV4-1	.	TRBJ2-7	TGCGCCAGCAGCCAAGAAGCATACGGGGCCTACGAGCAGTACTTC	CASSQEAYGAYEQYF
.	TRBV6-1	.	TRBJ2-7	TGTGCCAACAGCTATACTTCGGACGGAACCTACGAGCAGTACTTC	CANSYTSDGTYEQYF
.	TRBV29-1	.	TRBJ1-2	TGCAGCGTTAAGGGGGGAAACTATGGCTACACCTTC	CSVKGGNYGYTF
once	TRBV7-3	.	TRBJ1-5	TGCGCCAGCAGCCAAGCTAGCTTCTCCGGGACGCGCAATCAGCCCCAGCATTTT	CASSQASFSGTRNQPQHF
.	TRBV5-1	.	TRBJ2-2	TGTGCCAGCAGCTTGTTGTCTGGGAGCCTGGACACCGGGGAGCTGTTTTTT	CASSLLSGSLDTGELFF
few	TRBV20-1	.	TRBJ2-7	TGCAGTGCTAGTACTCGGGAGACGGCCTACGAGCAGTACTTC	CSASTRETAYEQYF
many	TRBV7-9	.	TRBJ2-5	TGTGCCAGCAGGAGGCAGGGTGGGGAGACCCAGTACTTC	CASRRQGGETQYF
few	TRBV7-3	TRBD1	TRBJ1-3	TGTGCCAGCAGCCGGGGGACAGGCTCTGGAAACACCATATATTTT	CASSRGTGSGNTIYF
.	TRBV29-1	TRBD2	TRBJ2-7	TGCAGCGTTAGCACTAGCGGGAGTGAGCAGTACTTC	CSVSTSGSEQYF
.	TRBV25-1	TRBD1	TRBJ1-1	TGTGCCAGCACCGGGACAGGGGTGGGCACTGAAGCTTTCTTT	CASTGTGVGTEAFF
few	TRBV20-1	TRBD1	TRBJ1-5	TGCAGTGCTAGTGCCACAGGGGGCACTCAGCCCCAGCATTTT	CSASATGGTQPQHF
many	TRBV29-1	.	TRBJ2-6	TGCAGCGTTGAAGAGGGCTCTGGGGCCAACGTCCTGACTTTC	CSVEEGSGANVLTF
few	TRBV7-2	.	TRBJ2-5	TGTGCCAGCAGCTTATTAGGGGAACAAGAGACCCAGTACTTC	CASSLLGEQETQYF
.	TRBV6-1	.	TRBJ2-7	TGTGCCAGCAGTGCACTCGTCCAGGGCCCCTACGAGCAGTACTTC	CASSALVQGPYEQYF
many	TRBV20-1	.	TRBJ1-1	TGCAGCGCTCGCAGGGGATCGAACACTGAAGCTTTCTTT	CSARRGSNTEAFF
many	TRBV7-9	TRBD1	TRBJ1-4	TGTGCCAGCAGCTGGGACAGGGAGAATGAAAAACTGTTTTTT	CASSWDRENEKLFF
.	TRBV7-3	TRBD2	TRBJ2-2	TGTGCCAGCAGCTTAGGGACTAGCGTAACCGGGGAGCTGTTTTTT	CASSLGTSVTGELFF
.	TRBV24-1	.	TRBJ1-4	TGTGCCACCAGTGAATGGTCCGACGAAAAACTGTTTTTT	CATSEWSDEKLFF
many	TRBV24-1	TRBD1	TRBJ1-1	TGTGCCACCAGTGGGGGACAGGGGACGAACACTGAAGCTTTCTTT	CATSGGQGTNTEAFF
.	TRBV2	.	TRBJ1-6	TGTGCCAGCAGTGAGGGCTTAACCAATTCACCCCTCCACTTT	CASSEGLTNSPLHF
.	TRBV2	TRBD2	TRBJ2-7	TGTGCCAGCAGTGAACCCCTAGCGGGGGACGAGCAGTACTTC	CASSEPLAGDEQYF
.	TRBV7-2	TRBD2	TRBJ2-7	TGTGCCAGCAGTTACCTCGGGAGGGGGTCCGACGAGCAGTACTTC	CASSYLGRGSDEQYF
.	TRBV11-2	TRBD1	TRBJ1-5	TGTGCCAGCAGCCAGGGACAGGGTGTCAGTCAGCCCCAGCATTTT	CASSQGQGVSQPQHF
.	TRBV15	TRBD1	TRBJ1-2	TGTGCCACCAGCAGAGACGATCGGACAGGGCCGCTCAACTATGGCTACACCTTC	CATSRDDRTGPLNYGYTF
few	TRBV2	TRBD1	TRBJ2-7	TGTGCCAGCAGTCTGGACAGGGGGAGAACCTACGAGCAGTACTTC	CASSLDRGRTYEQYF
.	TRBV2	.	TRBJ1-3	TGTGCCAGCAGTGAGTCGTTGTGGGGAAACACCATATATTTT	CASSESLWGNTIYF
.	TRBV7-8	.	TRBJ2-7	TGTGCCAGCAGCTTATCCGACAGTGCTCCTTCGCAGTACTTC	CASSLSDSAPSQYF
many	TRBV9	TRBD2	TRBJ2-5	TGCGCCAGCAGCCCAAAGCGGGGGACCCAAGAGACCCAGTACTTC	CASSPKRGTQETQYF
few	TRBV7-8	.	TRBJ1-1	TGTGCCAGCAGCTTAGACAGCGGGCCCGGGTTTGGAGCTTTCTTT	CASSLDSGPGFGAFF
many	TRBV10-1	TRBD1	TRBJ2-7	TGCGCCAGCAGGGGGACAGGGGACGAGCAGTACTTC	CASRGTGDEQYF
.	TRBV7-2	.	TRBJ2-7	TGTGCCAGCAGCTTAGCACGTTCCCTACGCGAGCAGTACTTC	CASSLARSLREQYF
once	TRBV25-1	TRBD1	TRBJ1-2	TGTGCCAGCGTTGGAAGGGACAGTGGCTACACCTTC	CASVGRDSGYTF
.	TRBV4-1	.	TRBJ1-4	TGCGCCAGCAGTAACGACCCATCTAATGAAAAACTGTTTTTT	CASSNDPSNEKLFF
.	TRBV7-8	.	TRBJ2-2	TGTGCCAGCAGCCTAAGCTACGGCTCCGGGGAGCTGTTTTTT	CASSLSYGSGELFF
.	TRBV10-3	.	TRBJ1-1	TGTGCCAGCAGTTCAGGGGTGCCCACTGAAGCTTTCTTT	CASSSGVPTEAFF
.	TRBV7-9	TRBD1	TRBJ1-4	TGTGCCAGCAGCCCCGGGACAGAGAATGAAAAACTGTTTTTT	CASSPGTENEKLFF
.	TRBV2	.	TRBJ1-5	TGTGCCAGCAGACCTTCGGTCGGAAGCAATCAGCCCCAGCATTTT	CASRPSVGSNQPQHF
.	TRBV7-8	TRBD1	TRBJ1-1	TGTGCCAGCGCGGGGACAGTGAACACTGAAGCTTTCTTT	CASAGTVNTEAFF
.	TRBV29-1	.	TRBJ2-2	TGCAGCGTTGTTAGGGAGACCGGGGAGCTGTTTTTT	CSVVRETGELFF
.	TRBV6-1	TRBD1	TRBJ1-6	TGTGCCACCCGGAAGCCGACAGGGGTATCACCCCTCCACTTT	CATRKPTGVSPLHF
many	TRBV2	.	TRBJ1-1	TGTGCCAGCAGCGGGGGGGGCACTGAAGCTTTCTTT	CASSGGGTEAFF
.	TRBV24-1	TRBD2	TRBJ2-1	TGTGCCAGCAGTGACTCTAGCGGGAGCTACAATGAGCAGTTCTTC	CASSDSSGSYNEQFF
once	TRBV7-6	.	TRBJ2-7	TGTGCCAGCAGTCGGGGGGCTTGGTACGAGCAGCACTTC	CASSRGAWYEQHF
few	TRBV24-1	TRBD1	TRBJ2-2	TGTGCCACCAGTGACGGCACCGGGACAGGGGTCGGGGAGCTGTTTTTT	CATSDGTGTGVGELFF
few	TRBV2	TRBD1	TRBJ2-5	TGTGCCAGCAGTTTCGGACAGGCCCAAGAGACCCAGTACTTC	CASSFGQAQETQYF
.	TRBV2	TRBD1	TRBJ1-5	TGTGCCAGCAGTGGAGAACAGGGGGTTGAACAGCCCCAGCATTTT	CASSGEQGVEQPQHF
few	TRBV7-9	.	TRBJ2-5	TGTGCCAGCAGGGGGGCCACTAGCCGGGGGGAGACCCAGTACTTC	CASRGATSRGETQYF
.	TRBV29-1	TRBD2	TRBJ2-7	TGCAGCGTTGAAGGCCCTAGCGGGAGGGCCAACGAGCAGTACTTC	CSVEGPSGRANEQYF
.	TRBV19	.	TRBJ1-6	TGTGCCAGTAGTATGGTTAGGGGAAGAAATTCACCCCTCCACTTT	CASSMVRGRNSPLHF
.	TRBV7-2	.	TRBJ1-5	TGTGCCAGCAGCTTAGCGGCAGGGATAGGCTTGAGCAATCAGCCCCAGCATTTT	CASSLAAGIGLSNQPQHF
.	TRBV2	.	TRBJ2-7	TGTGCCAGCAGTTTCTCCCTGGGCAGCACCTACGAGCAGTACTTC	CASSFSLGSTYEQYF
few	TRBV12-3/TRBV12-4	.	TRBJ1-2	TGTACCAGCAGTTATGACGTGGTCGGGGGGGGCTACACCTTC	CTSSYDVVGGGYTF
many	TRBV20-1	TRBD1	TRBJ1-2	TGCAGTGCATGGACAGGGTATTATGGCTACACCTTC	CSAWTGYYGYTF